This T cell receptor (beta chain) was sequenced for a study of T-cell reconstitution after alpha-beta-depleted transplantation in children. Unique molecular identifiers were used in preparing the TCRbeta library. TCRdb redid the calling of the PCR reads with MiXCR, one entry per CDR3 protein. The data contain a few hundred thousand distinct CDR3 sequences, 9.5% to 10% of them singletons. The CDR3 extends over 15 amino acids. Germline CDR1 LGHNT, CDR2 FRNRAP. V was pared by 7 bases and J by 5 bases, with 21 bases between. Sequencing was performed on PBMCs from the stem cell graft donor, taken from the stem cell graft. The J gene is TRBJ2-7, the V gene TRBV12-5, with D perhaps matching TRBD1 or TRBD2 (5 bases each). This TCR was recovered from a human donor who donated a stem cell graft to a child with SCID. The CDR3, as DNA: TGTGCTAGTGCCCTGGAAGGGACGGTCCTGCACGAGCAGTACTTC. Protein sequence: CASALEGTVLHEQYF.